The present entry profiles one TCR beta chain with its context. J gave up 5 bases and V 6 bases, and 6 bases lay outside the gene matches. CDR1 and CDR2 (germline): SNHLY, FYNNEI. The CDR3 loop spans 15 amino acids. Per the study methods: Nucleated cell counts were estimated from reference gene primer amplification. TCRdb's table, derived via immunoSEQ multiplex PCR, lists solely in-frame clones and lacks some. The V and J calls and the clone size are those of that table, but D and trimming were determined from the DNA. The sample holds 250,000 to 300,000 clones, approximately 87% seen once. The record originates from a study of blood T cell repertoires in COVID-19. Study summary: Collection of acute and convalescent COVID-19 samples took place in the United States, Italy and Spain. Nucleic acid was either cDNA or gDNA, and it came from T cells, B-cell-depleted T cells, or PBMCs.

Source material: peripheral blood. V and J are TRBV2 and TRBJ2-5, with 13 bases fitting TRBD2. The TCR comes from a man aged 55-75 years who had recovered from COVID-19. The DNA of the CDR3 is TGTGCCAGCAGCCTAATGACTAGCGGGAGGGAGACCCAGTACTTC. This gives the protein CASSLMTSGRETQYF.